The present TCR beta chain was sequenced within a study of blood T cell repertoires in COVID-19. Using immunoSEQ multiplex PCR, the repertoire was profiled, and TCRdb retains in-frame clones only, with some absent. The repertoire holds 100,000 or so clones, with approximately 81% as singletons. The CDR3 length is 19 residues. This receptor was obtained from a man aged 55 to 70 with acute or convalescent COVID-19. The chain joins TRBV21-1 to TRBJ2-6; the table's TRBD1 call for D was not verified on the DNA. TRBV21-1 is designated a pseudogene. What was sequenced was peripheral blood. DNA for the CDR3: TGTGCCAGCAGCGTTATTCCGGGACAAAGAAGCTCTGGGGCCAACGTCCTGACTTTC. It specifies CASSVIPGQRSSGANVLTF.